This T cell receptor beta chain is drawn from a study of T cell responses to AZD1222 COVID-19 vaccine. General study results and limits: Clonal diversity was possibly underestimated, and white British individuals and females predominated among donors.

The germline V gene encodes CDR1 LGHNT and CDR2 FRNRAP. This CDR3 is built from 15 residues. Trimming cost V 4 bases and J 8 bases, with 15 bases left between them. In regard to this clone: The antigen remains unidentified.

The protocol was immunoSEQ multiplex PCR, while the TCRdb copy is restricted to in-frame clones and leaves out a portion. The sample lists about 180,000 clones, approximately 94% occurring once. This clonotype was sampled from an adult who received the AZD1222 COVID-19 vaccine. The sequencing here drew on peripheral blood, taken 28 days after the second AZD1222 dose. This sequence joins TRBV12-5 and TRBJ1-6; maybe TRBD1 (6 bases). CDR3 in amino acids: CASGSIDRFYSPLHF. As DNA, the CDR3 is TGTGCTAGTGGTTCGATAGACAGGTTTTATTCACCCCTCCACTTT.